This T cell receptor beta chain was documented in a study of CD4 and CD8 cells across lung adenocarcinoma regions listed by TCRdb under 2018. Background for the entire study: The study examined intratumor heterogeneity of the T cell receptor repertoire by comparing tumor centers with tumor margins.

The donors were patients who had localized lung adenocarcinoma, which is a subtype of non-small cell lung cancer. These samples came from the margins of localized lung adenocarcinomas. For TCR repertoire analysis, CD8+ T cells from tumor tissue were profiled separately from CD4+ T cells. This clonotype qualifies as medium-sized (0.01 to 0.1%). Its binding antigen is unknown. No clone much larger than this one lies a single base away; base qualities are absent. To prepare the library, PCR was applied. The listed sequencing device is HiSeq X Ten. The public reads were reprocessed in TCRdb via fastp at Q25 and MiXCR, keeping in-frame beta chains. When rows share a CDR3 protein, they turn into one entry using the most common DNA and genes. This sample has under 9,500 distinct CDR3 sequences in its table, and about 50% of those were observed once. The ten largest clones represent around half of the sample.

Trimming accounts for 6 bases at V and 7 bases at J, while the number of junction bases matched to no gene is 15. From cysteine to phenylalanine, the CDR3 is 17 amino acids long. The retained sequence is limited to the CDR3, 51 bases, with the frame set at the first base. In the germline V gene, CDR1 corresponds to MNHNS and CDR2 to SASEGT. This TCR was recovered from a female donor with lung adenocarcinoma. The CD4 and CD8 labels of this study may be unreliable. Sequencing used CD8+ T cells from the margin of a lung tumor. According to the study, the label for this sample's cell subset or site signals: tumor margin region. The V and J segments used are TRBV6-1 and TRBJ1-6, with 7 junctional bases fitting TRBD1. Read as DNA, the sequence is TGTGCCAGCAGCTCCTGGGGCCGACAGGGACTCAATTCACCCCTCCACTTT. This gives the protein CASSSWGRQGLNSPLHF.